This T cell receptor (beta chain) was sequenced in a study of T cells in Graves' hyperthyroidism and ophthalmopathy (dated by TCRdb to the late 2010s). About the study as a whole: Peripheral blood was collected at initial diagnosis, before any treatment. To identify distinguishing TCR V-J signatures, a discovery cohort of about 100 patients was used, comprising 43 with Graves' ophthalmopathy and around 57 with stable Graves' hyperthyroidism. Prospective prediction of ophthalmopathy was tested in an independent validation cohort of some 20 hyperthyroidism patients and 17 patients who later progressed to ophthalmopathy. The roughly 90 discovery patients were divided at random into training and test sets in a 7:3 ratio. Thyroid tissue and blood T-cell repertoires from six Graves' hyperthyroidism patients were also compared in the study. Once sampling was done, hyperthyroidism patients were given methimazole at a starting dose of 30 mg daily, whereas ophthalmopathy patients were given high-dose intravenous methylprednisolone. The paper describes TCR Vbeta CDR3 sequencing of 135 peripheral blood samples, made up of roughly 40 ophthalmopathy patients, around 78 hyperthyroidism patients and roughly 17 progressor patients. Findings and caveats that apply to the study as a whole: No statistical method was used to set the sample size in advance, and investigators knew the group allocation. Most expanded thyroid clonotypes (frequency above 0.001) were also found in blood, which suggests that blood repertoires may mirror thyroid immune responses. In validation, the model predicted progression to ophthalmopathy a median of approximately 6.3 months before onset, with about 71% sensitivity and nearly 75% specificity. In cross-validation, a model built on a 13 V-J signature told ophthalmopathy apart from stable hyperthyroidism with over 85% sensitivity and roughly 82% specificity, and in testing the same model reached 80%/75%.

Sequences DFQATT (CDR1) and SNEGSKA (CDR2) are obtained from the germline V gene (reference sequence). V has 5 bases trimmed and J has 6 bases trimmed; junction bases matching no gene number 2. The CDR3 runs 13 amino acids, cysteine and phenylalanine included. The sequence is cut down to CDR3 DNA, 39 bases in frame from base 1. This clonotype was counted many times. Its antigen has not been determined. No per-base quality is available; no much larger clone lies one base away. Amplification of TCR beta CDR3 regions was carried out from RNA transcripts. A first-round RT-PCR of the TCR CDR3 used the HTBI primer set with the Qiagen OneStep RT-PCR kit. A second multiplex PCR round built the libraries, followed by size selection and purification. The libraries were sequenced on an Illumina HiSeq2000 using paired-end 100 bp reads. The authors' analysis ran thus. SOAPnuke was used to process the raw data, with reads discarded if the reads contained adapters or uncalled bases, had a mean Phred below 15, or lacked an exact constant-primer or identifier match. COPE v1.2.5 was used to merge high-quality paired reads, and clonotypes were defined as unique nucleotide sequences. Clonotypes were aligned to IMGT TRBV, TRBD and TRBJ reference segments using MiTCR v1.1. Only V-J combinations with frequency above 0.0001, covering 99% to 99.2% of repertoires, were analysed. A TCS score was defined as the ratio of F50 (clonal expansion) to E x V (chaos), with BLOSUM62-based TCRdist applied between CDR3 peptides within each V-J. Welch's t-statistics and random forest reduced 500 to 550 V-J features to 13, which were used in a naive Bayes classifier (R e1071). Through fastp at Q25 and MiXCR, TCRdb rebuilt clones from the public reads, retaining in-frame beta chains. Every entry covers one CDR3 protein and lists the most common genes and DNA from its rows. It is TCRdb's table, rather than the study itself, that gives the V and J calls and clone size. Counted in this sample were fewer than 550,000 distinct CDR3 sequences; approximately 14% of them appeared once. Over 7.5% of the sample lies in the top ten.

A patient counted as having stable Graves' hyperthyroidism if no progression to ophthalmopathy occurred over 18 months of follow-up. Hyperthyroidism patients were aged 18 to 65 years and newly diagnosed, with disease duration of less than 2 months. The study excluded patients with uncontrolled infections, other autoimmune diseases, pregnancy or lactation. Diagnoses were established on the basis of clinical symptoms, serum thyroxine and TRAb, thyroid ultrasound, and orbital computed tomography. Ficoll-Paque density gradient centrifugation was used to isolate PBMCs from about 10 ml of fresh peripheral blood. Total RNA was extracted with Trizol reagent, and quality was checked on an Agilent 2100 Bioanalyzer.

Specimen: blood. The rearrangement combines TRBV20-1 with TRBJ2-1; TRBD2 lines up with 12 middle nucleotides. This TCR was recovered from a woman younger than 35 with Graves' hyperthyroidism. In nucleotides, the sequence is TGCAGTGCTCGGACTAGCGGGACCAATGAGCAGTTCTTC. Its protein product is CSARTSGTNEQFF.